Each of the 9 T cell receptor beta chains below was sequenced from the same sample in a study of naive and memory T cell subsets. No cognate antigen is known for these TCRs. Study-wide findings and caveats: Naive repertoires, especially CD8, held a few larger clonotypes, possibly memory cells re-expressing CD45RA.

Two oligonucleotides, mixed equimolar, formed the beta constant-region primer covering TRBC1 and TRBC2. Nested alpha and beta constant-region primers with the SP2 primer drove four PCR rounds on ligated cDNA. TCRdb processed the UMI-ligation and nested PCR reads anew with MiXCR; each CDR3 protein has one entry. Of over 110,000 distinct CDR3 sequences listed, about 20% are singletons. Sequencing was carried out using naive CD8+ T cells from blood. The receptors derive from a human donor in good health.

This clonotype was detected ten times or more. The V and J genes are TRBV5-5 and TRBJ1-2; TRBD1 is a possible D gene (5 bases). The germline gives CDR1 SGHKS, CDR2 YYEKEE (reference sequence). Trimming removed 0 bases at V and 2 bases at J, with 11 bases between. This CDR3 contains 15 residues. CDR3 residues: CASSLGQWTNYGYTF. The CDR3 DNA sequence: TGTGCCAGCAGCTTGGGACAGTGGACCAACTATGGCTACACCTTC.

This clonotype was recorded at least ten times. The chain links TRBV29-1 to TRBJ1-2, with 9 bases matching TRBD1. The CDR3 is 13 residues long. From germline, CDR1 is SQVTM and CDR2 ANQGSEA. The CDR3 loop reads CGCTGGAIHGYTF. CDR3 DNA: TGCGGATGTACAGGGGGCGCGATCCATGGCTACACCTTC.

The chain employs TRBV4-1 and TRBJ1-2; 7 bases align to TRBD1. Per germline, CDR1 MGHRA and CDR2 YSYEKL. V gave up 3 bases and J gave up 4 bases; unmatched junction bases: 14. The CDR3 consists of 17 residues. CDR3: CASSQEARTGTFYGYTF. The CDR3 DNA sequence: TGCGCCAGCAGCCAGGAAGCAAGGACAGGCACCTTCTATGGCTACACCTTC.

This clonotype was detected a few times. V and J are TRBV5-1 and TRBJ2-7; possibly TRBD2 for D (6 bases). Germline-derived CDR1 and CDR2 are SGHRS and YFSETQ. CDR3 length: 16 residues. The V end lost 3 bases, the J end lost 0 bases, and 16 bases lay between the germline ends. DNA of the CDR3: TGCGCCAGCAGCTCTCCTAGCGACCTGAGCTCCTACGAGCAGTACTTC. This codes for CASSSPSDLSSYEQYF.

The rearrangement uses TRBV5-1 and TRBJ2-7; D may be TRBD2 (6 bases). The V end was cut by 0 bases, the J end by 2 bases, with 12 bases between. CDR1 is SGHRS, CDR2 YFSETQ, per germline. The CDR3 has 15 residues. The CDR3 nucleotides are TGCGCCAGCAGCTTGGCGGCTAGCGACCCCTACGAGCAGTACTTC. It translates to CASSLAASDPYEQYF.

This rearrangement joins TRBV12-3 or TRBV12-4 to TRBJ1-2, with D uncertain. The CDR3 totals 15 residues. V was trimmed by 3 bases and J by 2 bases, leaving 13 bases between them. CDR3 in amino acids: CASSFFQAPNYGYTF. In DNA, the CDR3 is TGTGCCAGCAGTTTTTTCCAGGCACCAAACTATGGCTACACCTTC.

The CDR3 here is CSAFNRDFPYNEQFF. In nucleotides, the CDR3 is TGCAGTGCTTTTAACCGGGATTTCCCCTACAATGAGCAGTTCTTC. V and J are TRBV20-1 and TRBJ2-1; D perhaps matches TRBD2 (5 bases). This CDR3 has 15 residues. V gave up 5 bases and J gave up 2 bases, with 16 bases separating them. From germline, CDR1 is DFQATT and CDR2 SNEGSKA (reference sequence).

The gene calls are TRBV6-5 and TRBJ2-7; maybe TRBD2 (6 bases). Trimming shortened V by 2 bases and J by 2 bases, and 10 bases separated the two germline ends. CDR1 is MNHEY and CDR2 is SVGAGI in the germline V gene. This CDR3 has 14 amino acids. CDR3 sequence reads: CASSYVGGTYEQYF. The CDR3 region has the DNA TGTGCCAGCAGTTACGTGGGAGGTACCTACGAGCAGTACTTC.

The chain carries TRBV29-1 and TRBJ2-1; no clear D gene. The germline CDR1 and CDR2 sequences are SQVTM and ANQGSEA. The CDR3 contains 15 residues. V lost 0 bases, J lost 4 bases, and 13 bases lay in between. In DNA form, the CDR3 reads TGCAGCGTTGAAGATTGGTCGACGGTTTACAATGAGCAGTTCTTC. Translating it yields CSVEDWSTVYNEQFF.